The clone carrying this T cell receptor beta chain has more than one count but fewer than ten. The entry originates in a study of control samples from healthy donors and cancer patients. Germline CDR1 and CDR2: SGHAT and FQNNGV. V was cut by 1 base and J by 3 bases, with 13 bases left in between. The CDR3 consists of 15 residues. Data came from immunoSEQ multiplex PCR; TCRdb stores just in-frame clones and leaves some out. The sample has under 30,000 clones; approximately 85% are singletons. The chain has TRBV11-2 and TRBJ2-7; no clear D. This TCR came from a woman aged 55 to 70 with head and neck cancer. Sequenced: PBMCs. The chain's CDR3 is CASSLGASTIYEQYF. The CDR3 DNA follows: TGTGCCAGCAGCTTAGGTGCCTCTACCATCTACGAGCAGTACTTC.